These 18 T cell receptor beta chains came from one sample sequenced in a study of control samples from healthy donors and cancer patients. Measured with immunoSEQ multiplex PCR; TCRdb has only the in-frame clones, and not every one. The sample lists 170,000 or so clones, 90% seen once, with just over 1.4% in the top ten. Sequenced input: blood. These receptors were collected from a woman between 45 and 65 years old in good health.

This clone was counted between two and nine times. The genes are TRBV5-1 and TRBJ2-1; tentatively, D is TRBD2 (5 bases). Germline V gene data show CDR1 as SGHRS and CDR2 as YFSETQ. Trimming took 0 bases from V and 0 from J, leaving 10 bases between them. This CDR3 has 16 residues. The CDR3 region has the DNA TGCGCCAGCAGCTTGGGCGGGCCCATCTCCTACAATGAGCAGTTCTTC. Translated: CASSLGGPISYNEQFF.

The chain carries TRBV5-1 and TRBJ1-1; D is unresolved. This CDR3 is 15 amino acids long. Trimming removed 0 bases from V and 3 bases from J, with 12 bases in between. CDR1 and CDR2 (germline): SGHRS, YFSETQ. The CDR3 loop is CASSLGSLGDTEAFF. The CDR3 region has the DNA TGCGCCAGCAGCTTGGGGAGCTTGGGCGACACTGAAGCTTTCTTT.

The chain joins TRBV19 to TRBJ1-2; D unresolved. The CDR3 consists of 15 residues. From germline, CDR1 is LNHDA and CDR2 SQIVND (reference sequence). V lost 5 bases and J lost 3, with 16 bases in between. The CDR3 nucleotides are TGTGCCAGTAGTTTAGGCCGGGGAACCGACTATGGCTACACCTTC. This sequence encodes CASSLGRGTDYGYTF.

The chain has TRBV2 and TRBJ2-1, with 10 nucleotides matching TRBD1. The CDR3 loop spans 13 amino acids. Germline loops: CDR1 SNHLY, CDR2 FYNNEI. Trimming cost V 4 bases and J 7 bases; bases outside gene matches: 1. Here the CDR3 reads CASSAGQGNEQFF. The CDR3 nucleotides are TGTGCCAGCAGTGCGGGACAGGGGAATGAGCAGTTCTTC.

The chain has TRBV5-6 and TRBJ2-3; 8 bases match TRBD2. Looked up from germline, CDR1 is SGHDT and CDR2 is YYEEEE. The CDR3 has 15 amino acids. The V gene end was trimmed by 1 base and the J gene end by 6 bases; junction bases not matched to a gene: 7. The DNA for the CDR3 is TGTGCCAGCAGCTTGTTTAGCGGGAACCCCGATACGCAGTATTTT. Translated, it gives CASSLFSGNPDTQYF.

Of note for this clone: A junction end diverges from the germline sequence, so it may reflect a read error. The chain has TRBV12-3 or TRBV12-4 and TRBJ1-4, with D possibly matching TRBD1 (5 bases). The CDR3 covers 11 residues. The CDR3 sequence: CASRGLGDWGF. DNA for the CDR3: TGTGCCAGCAGGGGACTGGGGGACTGGGGTTTT.

The gene calls are TRBV9 and TRBJ1-1; D perhaps matches TRBD1 (5 bases). The CDR3 has 14 residues. Germline CDR1 is SGDLS and CDR2 is YYNGEE. Trimming removed 3 bases at V and 4 bases at J, with 13 bases between. The CDR3: CASSANRRGTEAFF. The CDR3 DNA is TGTGCCAGCAGCGCTAACAGGAGAGGCACTGAAGCTTTCTTT.

This sequence joins TRBV18 and TRBJ1-2; D possibly corresponds to TRBD1 (5 bases). Trimming took 3 bases from V and 2 from J, leaving 16 bases between them. There are 16 residues in the CDR3. Germline loops: CDR1 KGHSH, CDR2 LQKENI. In DNA form, the CDR3 reads TGTGCCAGCTCACCTAACCTTTTAGGGGACAACTATGGCTACACCTTC. Its translation: CASSPNLLGDNYGYTF.

The chain links TRBV5-1 to TRBJ1-1; 8 bases are shared with TRBD1. This CDR3 comprises 14 residues. Germline lookup yields CDR1 SGHRS and CDR2 YFSETQ. Trimming removed 4 bases from V and 1 base from J; junction bases left unmatched: 3. For the CDR3, the DNA is TGCGCCAGCAGCCCGGGACAGGAGAACACTGAAGCTTTCTTT. Protein product: CASSPGQENTEAFF.

The chain carries TRBV28 and TRBJ2-7; D call uncertain. Trimming removed 4 bases at V and 4 bases at J, with 8 bases between. The CDR3 is made up of 12 amino acids. Germline lookup yields CDR1 MDHEN and CDR2 SYDVKM. The DNA for the CDR3 is TGTGCCAGCAGTTACAGAGGTTACGAGCAGTACTTC. As protein: CASSYRGYEQYF.

V is TRBV5-4 and J is TRBJ2-5; 9 bases are shared with TRBD2. CDR1 and CDR2 from the germline V gene are SGHNT and YYREEE (reference sequence). With V trimmed by 4 bases and J by 11 bases, 6 bases remained unmatched. The CDR3 consists of 12 residues. The CDR3 DNA reads as TGTGCCAGCAGCGAGGGACTAGCCTCGCAGTACTTC. Translating it yields CASSEGLASQYF.

J is TRBJ1-4 and V is TRBV24-1, with D perhaps TRBD1 (6 bases). The V gene lost 4 bases and the J gene lost 8 bases, with 19 bases spanning the gap. From germline, CDR1 is KGHDR and CDR2 SFDVKD. This CDR3 has 16 residues. Here the CDR3 DNA reads TGTGCCACCAGTGACTCGAAGACAAATACAGGGGAAAAACTGTTTTTT. This sequence encodes CATSDSKTNTGEKLFF.

The genes are TRBV11-3 and TRBJ2-1; D not resolved. Trimming removed 1 base from V and 8 bases from J, with 6 bases in between. There are 12 residues in the CDR3. Germline V lookup: CDR1 SGHNT, CDR2 YENEEA. DNA for the CDR3: TGTGCCAGCAGCTTAGGAGGCGATGAGCAGTTCTTC. Protein sequence: CASSLGGDEQFF.

J is TRBJ2-1 and V is TRBV2; tentatively, D is TRBD2 (5 bases). Per the germline V gene, CDR1 is SNHLY and CDR2 is FYNNEI. V lost 3 bases, J lost 15 bases, and 18 bases lay in between. The CDR3 sequence is 13 residues long. CDR3 protein: CASSDERTYSGFF. The CDR3 DNA reads TGTGCCAGCAGTGATGAGCGGACCTACTCCGGGTTCTTC. Variable domain in full (rest from reference TRBV2 and TRBJ2-1): EPEVTQTPSHQVTQMGQEVILRCVPISNHLYFYWYRQILGQKVEFLVSFYNNEISEKSEIFDDQFSVERPDGSNFTLKIRSTKLEDSAMYFCASSDERTYSGFFGPGTRLTVL.

CDR3 coding DNA: TGTGCCAGCAGCGCCGCAGGGACAGGGAACGGCGGGGAGCTGTTTTTT. Amino acid sequence: CASSAAGTGNGGELFF. The chain has TRBV7-3 and TRBJ2-2, with 9 bases fitting TRBD1. V lost 5 bases and J lost 7; bases outside the gene matches: 11. The germline V gene encodes CDR1 SGHTA and CDR2 FQGTGA. CDR3 size: 16 residues.

This chain joins TRBV4-1 and TRBJ2-1; maybe TRBD2 (5 bases). V was clipped by 4 bases and J by 8 bases, with 6 bases between them. The CDR3 has 11 residues. Germline CDR1 is MGHRA and CDR2 is YSYEKL. CDR3 region: CASSPGDEQFF. The CDR3 DNA reads as TGCGCCAGCAGCCCCGGGGATGAGCAGTTCTTC.

This clone was recorded once. The CDR3 is CASSFGQTATNEKLFF. Here the CDR3 DNA reads TGTGCCAGCAGCTTTGGACAGACTGCAACTAATGAAAAACTGTTTTTT. The V call is TRBV7-8, the J call TRBJ1-4; tentative D call: TRBD1 (6 bases). CDR1 is SGHVS, CDR2 FQNEAQ, per germline. Trimming took off 3 bases at V and 0 bases at J, with 11 bases between the two ends. This CDR3 is built from 16 residues.

In DNA, the CDR3 is TGCGCCAGCAGCCAAGACAGGGGTAGGGCCAACGTCCTGACTTTC. Translation gives CASSQDRGRANVLTF. The chain couples TRBV4-3 to TRBJ2-6; possible D gene TRBD1, 6 bases. The ends were cut back, 0 bases at V and 5 bases at J, with 8 bases in the middle. The CDR3 spans 15 residues. CDR1 is LGHNA and CDR2 is YSLEER in the germline V gene.